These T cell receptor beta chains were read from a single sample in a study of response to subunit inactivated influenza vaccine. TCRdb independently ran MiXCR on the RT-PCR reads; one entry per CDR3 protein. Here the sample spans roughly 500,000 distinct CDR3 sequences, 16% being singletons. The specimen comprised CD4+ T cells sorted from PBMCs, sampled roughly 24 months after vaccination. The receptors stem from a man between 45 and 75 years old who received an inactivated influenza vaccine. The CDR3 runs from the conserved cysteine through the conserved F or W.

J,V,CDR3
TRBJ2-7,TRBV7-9,CASSSGLAGFDKDF
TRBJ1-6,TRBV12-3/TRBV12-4,CASRQTGVNSPLHF
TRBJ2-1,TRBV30,CAWRRKGYNEQFF
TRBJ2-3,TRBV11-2,CASNQGGPDTQYF
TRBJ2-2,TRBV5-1,CASSLAGGPNTGELFF
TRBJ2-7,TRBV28,CASSLNYEQYF
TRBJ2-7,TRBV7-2,CASIEPGQFHEQYF
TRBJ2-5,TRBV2,CASSVSKTQYF
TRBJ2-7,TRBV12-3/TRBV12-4,CASSLTGGRTEPEQYF
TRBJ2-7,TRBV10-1,CAPEDEQYF
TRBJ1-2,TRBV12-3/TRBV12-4,CASSRQGGENGYTF
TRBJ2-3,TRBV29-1,CSVARGPTDTQYF
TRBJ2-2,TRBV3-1,CASSPGAGSVTGELFF
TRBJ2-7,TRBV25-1,CASSEYHALPGEQYF
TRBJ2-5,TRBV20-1,CSASSYLAPEYQETQYF
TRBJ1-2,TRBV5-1,CASSVAGGGGYGYTF
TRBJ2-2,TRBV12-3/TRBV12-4,CASGFTGSNTGELFF
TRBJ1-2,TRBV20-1,CSATDRPYGYTF